The entry below describes one T cell receptor (beta chain). The junction differs from germline at one of its ends, possibly a read error. TCR cDNA was synthesized by 5'RACE template switching, which introduced a universal primer site and unique molecular identifiers. Priming of cDNA synthesis was performed from both the TCR alpha and TCR beta constant segments. Library amplification used two PCR steps, and the second PCR step added sample barcodes and sequencing adapters. Sequencing of the libraries was done on either Illumina HiSeq 2500 (2x100 bp) or NovaSeq (2x150 bp). In the authors' own workflow: Reads were demultiplexed and collapsed into UMI consensus sequences with MIGEC, and V(D)J alignment was performed with MiXCR. Clonotypes responding to the vaccine were identified with edgeR on replicate PBMC samples, with the criteria of FDR below 0.01 and a log2 fold change above 5 up to day 15. CD4 or CD8 identity was assigned to each bulk clonotype according to whether the clonotype was present at higher abundance in the sequenced CD4 repertoire or the sequenced CD8 repertoire. To estimate how each clone was distributed across memory phenotypes, clonotype frequencies in memory subsets were weighted by the numbers of FACS-sorted cells. TCRdb applied fastp at Q25 and MiXCR to the public reads, then kept only in-frame beta chains. All rows with the same CDR3 protein become a single entry with the most common DNA and genes. The V and J calls and clone size come from TCRdb's table, not from the authors' own analysis. For this sample there are 46,000 or so distinct CDR3 sequences; around 6.4% appear just once. The ten top clones hold about 9.4% of the sample.

The source of the sample is a study of T cells after yellow fever vaccination (dated by TCRdb to the late 2010s). Background for the entire study: Memory subsets (EM, EMRA, CM and Tscm) were sorted on a BD FACS Aria III using CD3, CD45RA, CCR7 and CD95 staining. The SMART-Seq v4 Ultra Low Input RNA kit was used to prepare libraries from fractions with low cell numbers. Bulk TCR alpha and beta repertoires were sequenced longitudinally to track T-cell clones before and after primary and booster YFV17D yellow fever vaccination. Two healthy male donors, one aged 18 to 30 and one aged 30 to 40 years, made up the cohort. Blood samples were taken at several timepoints before and after primary and secondary immunization, and bulk PBMC replicates and cell subsets were isolated. Memory subsets were sorted on days 0, 15 and 45 and at 18 months after primary vaccination, and on days 0, 15 and 45 after the 30-year booster. Points the paper makes about the study in general: Because only a couple of donors were included in the study, the extent to which the findings can be generalized is limited. A small share of clonotypes occurred in both CD4 and CD8 compartments, likely arising from convergent recombination. Compared with the primary T-cell response, the secondary T-cell response was weaker but faster, peaking on day 5 rather than day 15. After the booster, most clones that had expanded after primary vaccination were detected again (around 97% of CD4 and roughly 86% of CD8), suggesting broad maintenance of memory. On day 0, almost all vaccine-responding clonotypes were below detection in the sorted memory subsets. FACS-sorted repertoires could contain abundant contaminating clonotypes from the bulk population, so computational filtering was required.

The germline V gene supplies CDR1 SGHRS and CDR2 YFSETQ. Inclusive of the bounding cysteine and phenylalanine, the CDR3 is 17 residues long. Kept here is only the CDR3 DNA, which spans 51 bases and is read in frame from base 1. Reading the label with the study, this specimen's treatment or condition is: live attenuated yellow fever vaccine strain. A standard Ficoll-Paque protocol was used to isolate PBMCs from peripheral blood. For sorted memory subsets, RNA extraction was done with the RNeasy Micro Kit. The chain couples TRBV5-1 to TRBJ1-1; the D region possibly corresponds to TRBD1 (6 bases align). This clonotype was obtained from a man aged 25-45 years who received the YFV17D yellow fever vaccine. Specimen: PBMCs, either bulk or a sorted T-cell subset (CD4+, CD8+, memory, or dextramer-sorted; not recorded which), collected 45 days after the yellow fever booster vaccination. The encoded CDR3 is CASSLGSGAKTNTEAFF. The DNA sequence is as follows: TGCGCCAGCAGTTTGGGGTCGGGGGCGAAAACGAACACTGAAGCTTTCTTT.